What follows are 21 T cell receptor beta chains derived from one specimen sequenced in a study of shared clonotypes between healthy human individuals. This table comes from immunoSEQ multiplex PCR, and its TCRdb copy is limited to in-frame clones, with some not included. The sample holds 1,400,000 or so clones, approximately 98.5% seen once. Input material: naive CD4+ T cells sorted from blood. Subset defined: CD45RA+ positively selected. Every receptor here comes from a man under 40 in good health.

The chain couples TRBV20-1 to TRBJ2-1, with a possible D match to TRBD2 (5 bases). CDR1 is DFQATT, CDR2 SNEGSKA, per germline (reference sequence). There are 11 residues in the CDR3. The CDR3 DNA follows: TGCCGGGGTGGTTCATACAATGAGCAGTTCTTC. It yields the protein CRGGSYNEQFF.

The chain recombines TRBV28 with TRBJ1-2; 7 bases line up with TRBD1. The CDR3 contains 14 residues. V was pared by 2 bases and J by 2 bases, with 2 bases of the junction left unmatched. Germline loops: CDR1 MDHEN, CDR2 SYDVKM. CDR3 sequence reads: CASSLGGQNYGYTF. CDR3 DNA: TGTGCCAGCAGTTTAGGGGGACAGAACTATGGCTACACCTTC.

CDR3: CASSLAASATYEQYF. CDR3 in DNA: TGTGCCAGCAGCTTAGCCGCCTCGGCAACATACGAGCAGTACTTC. The chain carries TRBV7-2 and TRBJ2-7, with unresolved D. The CDR3 covers 15 residues. Germline V gives CDR1 SGHTA, CDR2 FQGNSA. Between the trimmed V and J ends, which lost 0 bases and 4 bases, there was a span of 13 bases.

The rearrangement links TRBV4-1 to TRBJ2-7; TRBD2 might be the D (5 bases). V was pared by 2 bases and J by 2 bases, with 19 bases between. CDR3 length equals 17 residues. The germline V gene has CDR1 MGHRA and CDR2 YSYEKL. CDR3 amino acids: CASSQSLLGPRTYEQYF. CDR3 nucleotide sequence: TGCGCCAGCAGCCAAAGCCTACTAGGTCCCAGAACCTACGAGCAGTACTTC.

This chain uses TRBV25-1 with TRBJ1-1; TRBD1 aligns across 12 bases. This CDR3 is built from 14 residues. With V trimmed by 5 bases and J by 10 bases, 8 bases remained unmatched. In germline, CDR1 is MGHDK, CDR2 SYGVNS. As DNA, the CDR3 is TGTGCCAGCAGTCCCGGGACAGGGGGCATCAGAGCTTTCTTT. Translating it yields CASSPGTGGIRAFF.

The chain is built from TRBV10-3 and TRBJ2-3; D not resolved. CDR1 and CDR2 (germline): ENHRY, SYGVKD. The length of the CDR3 is 13 residues. Trimming left V 3 bases short and J 1 base short, with 5 bases between. CDR3 residues: CAISERGTDTQYF. CDR3 DNA sequence: TGTGCCATCAGTGAAAGGGGCACAGATACGCAGTATTTT.

The chain joins TRBV4-2 to TRBJ2-7; D possibly corresponds to TRBD2 (6 bases). Germline V lookup: CDR1 LGHNA, CDR2 YNFKEQ. The V end lost 1 base, the J end lost 1 base, and 11 bases lay between the germline ends. The CDR3 is 15 amino acids. In DNA, the CDR3 is TGTGCCAGCAGCCAAGCGACGGGGGTTTCCTACGAGCAGTACTTC. This translates into CASSQATGVSYEQYF.

The chain links TRBV27 to TRBJ2-6; D gene uncertain. Germline CDR1 MNHEY, CDR2 SMNVEV (reference sequence). Trimming stripped 3 bases from V and 0 bases from J, with 6 bases between. The CDR3 is made up of 15 amino acids. The CDR3 sequence: CASSFLVSGANVLTF. CDR3 DNA: TGTGCCAGCAGTTTTTTGGTCTCTGGGGCCAACGTCCTGACTTTC.

The chain carries TRBV5-4 and TRBJ2-3; 10 nucleotides line up with TRBD2. Trimming cost V 4 bases and J 3 bases; bases outside gene matches: 11. This CDR3 has 17 amino acids. Germline V gives CDR1 SGHNT, CDR2 YYREEE (reference sequence). The CDR3 DNA reads as TGTGCCAGCAGCCAGCCCCTAGCGGGAGTTACGACAGATACGCAGTATTTT. As protein: CASSQPLAGVTTDTQYF.

Only one count was recorded for this clone. V and J are TRBV19 and TRBJ1-2; D possibly corresponds to TRBD1 (5 bases). Trimming shortened V by 1 base and J by 8 bases, and 20 bases separated the two germline ends. The CDR3 extends over 16 amino acids. Germline-derived CDR1 and CDR2 are LNHDA and SQIVND (reference sequence). CDR3: CASSIAPMGGTSGYTF. CDR3 nucleotide sequence: TGTGCCAGTAGTATAGCCCCGATGGGGGGGACGAGCGGCTACACCTTC. The whole variable domain, remainder taken from reference TRBV19 and TRBJ1-2, is DGGITQSPKYLFRKEGQNVTLSCEQNLNHDAMYWYRQDPGQGLRLIYYSQIVNDFQKGDIAEGYSVSREKKESFPLTVTSAQKNPTAFYLCASSIAPMGGTSGYTFGSGTRLTVV.

The chain links TRBV4-1 to TRBJ1-4, with TRBD1 matching over 7 bases. The V and J ends lost 1 base and 0 bases, in that order; junction bases with no gene match: 2. The CDR3 contains 16 residues. Germline CDR1 reads MGHRA; CDR2 reads YSYEKL. The chain's CDR3 is CASSQVGGPTNEKLFF. The DNA of the CDR3 is TGCGCCAGCAGCCAAGTAGGGGGCCCAACTAATGAAAAACTGTTTTTT.

The chain employs TRBV18 and TRBJ2-1, with TRBD2 identical over 10 bases. This CDR3 is built from 18 residues. V lost 4 bases and J lost 5; bases outside the gene matches: 14. CDR1 is KGHSH, CDR2 LQKENI, per germline. The CDR3 DNA reads TGTGCCAGCTCACAAATCCGCCTAGCGGGAGTTATCGACAATGAGCAGTTCTTC. As protein: CASSQIRLAGVIDNEQFF.

V is TRBV15 and J is TRBJ2-5; D unresolved. Germline lookup yields CDR1 LNHNV and CDR2 YYDKDF (reference sequence). The CDR3 is made up of 15 amino acids. V was shortened by 0 bases and J by 4 bases, with 12 bases between the two germline ends. The CDR3 loop reads CATSRDLGPPETQYF. DNA of the CDR3: TGTGCCACCAGCAGAGATCTCGGACCCCCAGAGACCCAGTACTTC.

The chain recombines TRBV9 with TRBJ2-7, with no clear D. V was pared by 0 bases and J by 6 bases, with 10 bases between. The CDR3 has 13 amino acids. The germline V gene has CDR1 SGDLS and CDR2 YYNGEE. CDR3 amino acids: CASSVDRVGEQYF. The DNA of the CDR3 is TGTGCCAGCAGCGTAGATAGGGTCGGCGAGCAGTACTTC.

The V gene is TRBV29-1, the J gene TRBJ2-3; 9 nucleotides match TRBD2. V lost 7 bases, J lost 4 bases, and 12 bases stayed unmatched. This CDR3 is 15 amino acids long. CDR1 is SQVTM and CDR2 is ANQGSEA in the germline V gene. The CDR3 reads CSGTPSGKIPDTQYF. CDR3 bases: TGCAGCGGGACGCCTAGCGGGAAGATTCCAGATACGCAGTATTTT.

This chain uses TRBV27 with TRBJ2-7; weak D call: TRBD1 (6 bases). From germline, CDR1 is MNHEY and CDR2 SMNVEV (reference sequence). V lost 5 bases to trimming and J lost 3 bases, with 17 bases between them. The CDR3 has 15 residues. CDR3 sequence (DNA): TGTGCCAGCAGTACAGTACAGGGAAGAAACTACGAGCAGTACTTC. The encoded protein is CASSTVQGRNYEQYF.

This clone was recorded once. The chain carries TRBV28 and TRBJ2-7, with D unresolved. Per the germline V gene, CDR1 is MDHEN and CDR2 is SYDVKM. Trimming shortened V by 7 bases and J by 2 bases, and 12 bases separated the two germline ends. This CDR3 contains 13 residues. The CDR3 region has the DNA TGTGCCAGCACTACGACACTCGCCTACGAGCAGTACTTC. Its protein product is CASTTTLAYEQYF.

This chain links TRBV5-1 with TRBJ2-2; D uncertain. The V end lost 4 bases, the J end lost 7 bases, and 11 bases lay between the germline ends. Per germline, CDR1 SGHRS and CDR2 YFSETQ. CDR3 length: 13 residues. The CDR3 is CASSNPWGGELFF. CDR3 coding DNA: TGCGCCAGCAGCAATCCATGGGGCGGGGAGCTGTTTTTT.

This clone has only one observation. The chain combines TRBV7-6 with TRBJ2-1; tentative D call: TRBD2 (6 bases). The CDR3 runs to 15 residues. In germline, CDR1 is SGHVS, CDR2 FNYEAQ. The ends were cut back, 5 bases at V and 6 bases at J, with 17 bases in the middle. CDR3 bases: TGTGCCAGCAGCGGACCCCTGGGGGGTGGCAATGAGCAGTTCTTC. This encodes CASSGPLGGGNEQFF.

The chain recombines TRBV2 with TRBJ2-5, with 9 bases lining up with TRBD2. This CDR3 contains 14 residues. V gave up 6 bases and J gave up 1 base; unmatched junction bases: 3. CDR1 is SNHLY, CDR2 FYNNEI, per germline. Written as DNA, the CDR3 is TGTGCCAGCAGAGGGGGACTAGCCCAAGAGACCCAGTACTTC. This gives the protein CASRGGLAQETQYF. Together with reference TRBV2 and TRBJ2-5, the CDR3 gives the full variable domain: EPEVTQTPSHQVTQMGQEVILRCVPISNHLYFYWYRQILGQKVEFLVSFYNNEISEKSEIFDDQFSVERPDGSNFTLKIRSTKLEDSAMYFCASRGGLAQETQYFGPGTRLLVL.

The chain is built from TRBV28 and TRBJ2-1; D is possibly TRBD1 or TRBD2 (5 bases each). Between the trimmed V and J ends, which lost 3 bases and 3 bases, there was a span of 12 bases. The CDR3 runs 15 residues. Germline loops: CDR1 MDHEN, CDR2 SYDVKM. CDR3 bases: TGTGCCAGCAGTTTTGGTAGGGGACGCTACAATGAGCAGTTCTTC. Translated: CASSFGRGRYNEQFF. The full variable domain, its missing parts supplied by reference TRBV28 and TRBJ2-1, is DVKVTQSSRYLVKRTGEKVFLECVQDMDHENMFWYRQDPGLGLRLIYFSYDVKMKEKGDIPEGYSVSREKKERFSLILESASTNQTSMYLCASSFGRGRYNEQFFGPGTRLTVL.